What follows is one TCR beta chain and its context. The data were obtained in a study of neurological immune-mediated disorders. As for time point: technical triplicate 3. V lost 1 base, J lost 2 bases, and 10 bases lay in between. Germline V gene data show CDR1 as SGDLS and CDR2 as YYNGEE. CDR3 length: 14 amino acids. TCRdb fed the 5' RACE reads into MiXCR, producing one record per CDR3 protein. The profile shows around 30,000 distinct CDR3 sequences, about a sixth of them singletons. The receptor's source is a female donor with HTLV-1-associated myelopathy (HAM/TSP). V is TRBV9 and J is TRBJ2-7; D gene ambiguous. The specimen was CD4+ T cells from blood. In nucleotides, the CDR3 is TGTGCCAGCAGCGTAAGTGGCGCAGCCTACGAGCAGTACTTC. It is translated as CASSVSGAAYEQYF.